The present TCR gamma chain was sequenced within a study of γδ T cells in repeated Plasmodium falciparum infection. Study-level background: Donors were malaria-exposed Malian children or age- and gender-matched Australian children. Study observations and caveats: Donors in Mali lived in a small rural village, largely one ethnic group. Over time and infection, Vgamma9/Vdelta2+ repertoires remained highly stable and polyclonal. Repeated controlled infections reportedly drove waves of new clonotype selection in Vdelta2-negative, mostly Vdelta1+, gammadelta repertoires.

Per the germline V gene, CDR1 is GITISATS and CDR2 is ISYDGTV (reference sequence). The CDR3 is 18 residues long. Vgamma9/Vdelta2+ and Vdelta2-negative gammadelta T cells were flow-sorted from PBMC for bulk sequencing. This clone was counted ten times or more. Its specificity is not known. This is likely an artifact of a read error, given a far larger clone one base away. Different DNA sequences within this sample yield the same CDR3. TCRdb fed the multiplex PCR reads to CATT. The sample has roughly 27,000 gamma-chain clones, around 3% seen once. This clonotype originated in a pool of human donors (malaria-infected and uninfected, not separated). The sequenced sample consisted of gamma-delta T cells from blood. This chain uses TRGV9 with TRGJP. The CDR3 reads CALWEVTQSELGKKIKVF. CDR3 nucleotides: TGTGCCTTGTGGGAGGTGACCCAATCGGAGTTGGGCAAGAAAATCAAGGTATTT.